Each of the 9 T cell receptor beta chains below was sequenced from the same sample in a study of T cell responses to AZD1222 COVID-19 vaccine. Measured with immunoSEQ multiplex PCR; TCRdb has only the in-frame clones, and not every one. The sample has 40,000 to 65,000 clones; roughly 83% are singletons. The source material was peripheral blood, sampled on day 0 of AZD1222 vaccination. Receptor source: an adult in good health.

The genes are TRBV7-2 and TRBJ1-1; D might be TRBD1 (5 bases). The CDR3 is made up of 12 amino acids. V lost 5 bases to trimming and J lost 6 bases, with 10 bases between them. Germline values: CDR1 SGHTA, CDR2 FQGNSA. The CDR3 spells CASSPAGSEAFF. Here the CDR3 DNA reads TGTGCCAGCAGCCCTGCAGGGTCTGAAGCTTTCTTT.

This chain uses TRBV7-2 with TRBJ2-1, with D maybe TRBD1 (6 bases). Deletions cut 0 bases from V and 4 bases from J, with 13 bases between. Germline CDR1 is SGHTA and CDR2 is FQGNSA. CDR3 size: 16 residues. CDR3 coding DNA: TGTGCCAGCAGCTTAGCCCCAGGGGCGGATTACAATGAGCAGTTCTTC. Its protein is CASSLAPGADYNEQFF.

V is TRBV28 and J is TRBJ2-6; D is unclear. Looked up from germline, CDR1 is MDHEN and CDR2 is SYDVKM. The CDR3 is made up of 14 amino acids. With 2 bases removed from V and 0 bases from J, the gap between germline ends came to 2 bases. CDR3 region: CASSLNSGANVLTF. DNA of the CDR3: TGTGCCAGCAGTTTAAACTCTGGGGCCAACGTCCTGACTTTC.

This clone appeared a few times. The chain employs TRBV4-1 and TRBJ2-3; TRBD1 aligns across 8 bases. V trimming: 3 bases; J trimming: 2 bases; junction bases outside the gene matches: 7. The CDR3 covers 16 residues. Per the germline V gene, CDR1 is MGHRA and CDR2 is YSYEKL. DNA for the CDR3: TGCGCCAGCAGCCACCTGACAGGGGAGTCCACAGATACGCAGTATTTT. It is translated as CASSHLTGESTDTQYF.

CDR3 sequence reads: CASSLGVERLSQYF. The CDR3 bases are TGCGCCAGCAGCTTGGGGGTTGAGAGGTTGTCCCAGTACTTC. V gene TRBV5-1 combines with J gene TRBJ2-5, with D unclear. Germline CDR1 SGHRS, CDR2 YFSETQ. Trimming took off 0 bases at V and 9 bases at J, with 15 bases between the two ends. This CDR3 has 14 amino acids.

V gene TRBV7-2 combines with J gene TRBJ1-3; D uncertain. Germline assignment: CDR1 SGHTA and CDR2 FQGNSA. This CDR3 comprises 16 residues. The ends were cut back, 0 bases at V and 0 bases at J, with 9 bases in the middle. This CDR3 is CASSLAVRSSGNTIYF. As DNA, the CDR3 is TGTGCCAGCAGCTTAGCTGTCAGGAGCTCTGGAAACACCATATATTTT.

The V gene is TRBV5-1, the J gene TRBJ2-7, with 10 bases aligning to TRBD2. Germline V gene sequence: CDR1 SGHRS, CDR2 YFSETQ. CDR3 length: 15 residues. The J segment lost 4 bases and the V segment lost 1 base, leaving 5 bases of the junction unmatched. CDR3 sequence: CASSLQASGSYEQYF. The CDR3 bases are TGCGCCAGCAGCTTGCAGGCTAGCGGGAGTTACGAGCAGTACTTC.

The V and J genes are TRBV11-2 and TRBJ2-2; D not certain. This CDR3 has 13 residues. Germline V gene lookup returns CDR1 SGHAT and CDR2 FQNNGV. V lost 10 bases, J lost 1 base, and 10 bases lay in between. The CDR3 reads CAIRQVNTGELFF. The CDR3 region has the DNA TGTGCCATCAGACAAGTGAACACCGGGGAGCTGTTTTTT.

This clone has a handful of counts. The V call is TRBV28, the J call TRBJ1-5; a weak D match, TRBD1 (5 bases). This CDR3 contains 16 residues. V lost 6 bases to trimming and J lost 1 base, with 16 bases between them. CDR1 MDHEN and CDR2 SYDVKM come from the germline V gene. The DNA for the CDR3 is TGTGCCAGCAGCCCCCGGAGTTGGGGGAGCAATCAGCCCCAGCATTTT. Protein sequence: CASSPRSWGSNQPQHF.